A selection of T cell receptor beta chains follows, all from one sample in a study of CD8 T cells in Susac syndrome. TCRdb reanalysed the immunoSEQ multiplex PCR reads using MiXCR and keeps one entry per CDR3 protein. The sample contains about 290,000 distinct CDR3 sequences, 70% to 90% of which appear only once. The specimen was CD8+ T cells from PBMCs. The receptor source for this set is a human donor with multiple sclerosis. CDR3s include the opening cysteine and the closing phenylalanine or tryptophan. The D gene is left open where the match is weak. Where a row states a size, it is once, few, many or the class of an expanded clone; other rows omit it.

TRBV6-2/TRBV6-3	NA	NA	TRBJ1-1	CASSFFFVGTEAFF	TGTGCCAGCAGTTTCTTCTTTGTGGGCACTGAAGCTTTCTTT
TRBV10-3	NA	NA	TRBJ1-1	CATERPSGSTEAFF	TGTGCCACGGAAAGGCCCAGCGGGAGCACTGAAGCTTTCTTT
TRBV6-2/TRBV6-3	NA	NA	TRBJ2-1	CASSYSIGGNEQFF	TGTGCCAGCAGTTACTCGATAGGGGGAAATGAGCAGTTCTTC
TRBV19	TRBD1	NA	TRBJ1-5	CASSLWTGGSNQPQHF	TGTGCCAGTAGTCTCTGGACAGGGGGAAGCAATCAGCCCCAGCATTTT
TRBV3-1	NA	NA	TRBJ2-7	CASSQFTYEQYF	TGTGCCAGCAGCCAATTCACCTACGAGCAGTACTTC
TRBV9	NA	NA	TRBJ1-2	CASSSWTVNYGYTF	TGTGCCAGCAGCTCCTGGACGGTTAACTATGGCTACACCTTC
TRBV4-3	NA	NA	TRBJ2-3	CASSQERAPADTQYF	TGCGCCAGCAGCCAGGAGCGGGCGCCCGCAGATACGCAGTATTTT
TRBV5-6	TRBD2	NA	TRBJ2-7	CASSLVGGLAVSDEQYF	TGTGCCAGCAGCTTGGTAGGGGGACTAGCGGTAAGTGACGAGCAGTACTTC
TRBV6-6	NA	NA	TRBJ2-3	CASSQGTKRNTDTQYF	TGTGCCAGCAGCCAGGGGACTAAGCGGAACACAGATACGCAGTATTTT
TRBV27	TRBD2	NA	TRBJ2-7	CASSFRTSGSPTHEQYF	TGTGCCAGCAGTTTCAGGACTAGCGGGAGCCCGACTCACGAGCAGTACTTC
TRBV5-6	NA	NA	TRBJ1-2	CASSLGGAGALYGYTF	TGTGCCAGCAGCTTGGGAGGGGCAGGGGCCCTCTATGGCTACACCTTC
TRBV5-6	NA	NA	TRBJ2-1	CASSDDRTIYEQFF	TGTGCCAGCAGCGACGATCGGACTATCTATGAGCAGTTCTTC
TRBV9	TRBD1	NA	TRBJ1-2	CASSVVQGGSGYTF	TGTGCCAGCAGCGTGGTACAGGGGGGGAGCGGCTACACCTTC
TRBV28	TRBD2	NA	TRBJ2-1	CASRTRLAGYDNEQFF	TGTGCCAGCAGAACCCGACTAGCGGGATACGACAATGAGCAGTTCTTC
TRBV11-2	TRBD1	NA	TRBJ2-6	CASSLGTGGFSGANVLTF	TGTGCCAGCAGCTTAGGGACAGGGGGCTTCTCTGGGGCCAACGTCCTGACTTTC
TRBV28	NA	once	TRBJ2-1	CASRFLVETDEQFF	TGTGCCAGCAGGTTTTTAGTGGAGACCGATGAGCAGTTCTTC
TRBV7-9	NA	NA	TRBJ2-2	CASSLLQGVNTGELFF	TGTGCCAGCAGCTTATTACAGGGAGTAAACACCGGGGAGCTGTTTTTT
TRBV5-6	NA	NA	TRBJ2-2	CASSLAHGVNTGELFF	TGTGCCAGCAGCTTGGCTCATGGGGTGAACACCGGGGAGCTGTTTTTT
TRBV4-3	TRBD2	NA	TRBJ2-3	CASSQTTSGRSDTQYF	TGCGCCAGCAGCCAAACTACTAGCGGGAGAAGCGATACGCAGTATTTT
TRBV6-2/TRBV6-3	NA	few	TRBJ1-1	CASSSPENTEAFF	TGTGCCAGCAGTTCCCCGGAGAACACTGAAGCTTTCTTT
TRBV24-1	NA	NA	TRBJ2-2	CATSDFASGSTGELFF	TGTGCCACCAGTGATTTCGCCTCCGGGTCTACCGGGGAGCTGTTTTTT
TRBV12-3/TRBV12-4	TRBD2	NA	TRBJ2-3	CASKEREGRDTQYF	TGTGCCAGCAAAGAGCGGGAGGGCCGCGATACGCAGTATTTT
TRBV27	TRBD1	once	TRBJ1-1	CASRSYGDRGYTEAFF	TGTGCCAGCAGATCCTACGGGGACAGGGGATACACTGAAGCTTTCTTT
TRBV28	NA	once	TRBJ2-7	CASSFGRIQPYEQYF	TGTGCCAGCAGTTTCGGCAGGATCCAACCCTACGAGCAGTACTTC